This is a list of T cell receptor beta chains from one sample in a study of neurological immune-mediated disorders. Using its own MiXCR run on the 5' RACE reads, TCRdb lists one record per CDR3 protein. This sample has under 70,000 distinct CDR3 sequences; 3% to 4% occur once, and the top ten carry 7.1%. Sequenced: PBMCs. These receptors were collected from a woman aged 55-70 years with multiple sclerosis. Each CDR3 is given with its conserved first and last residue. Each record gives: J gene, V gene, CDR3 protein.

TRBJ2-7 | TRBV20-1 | CSARGLAEAYEQYF
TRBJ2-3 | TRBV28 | CASSLGRTSGGRDTQYF
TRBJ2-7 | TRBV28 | CASRPSSPYEQYF
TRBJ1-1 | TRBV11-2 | CASSFLRGNTEAFF
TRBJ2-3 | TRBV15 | CATSRASRGTQYF
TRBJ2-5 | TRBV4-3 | CASSQAGLEGETQYF
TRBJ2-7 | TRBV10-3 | CAISEAGKLYEQYF
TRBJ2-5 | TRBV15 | CATGTPQETQYF
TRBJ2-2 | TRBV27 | CASSSNQKREVGELFF
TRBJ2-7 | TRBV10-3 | CAISEGTSAYEQYF
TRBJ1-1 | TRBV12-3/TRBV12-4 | CASSVIATEAFF
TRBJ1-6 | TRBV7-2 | CASSLAYDRVASPLHF
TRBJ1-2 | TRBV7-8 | CASSRGDTYYGYTF
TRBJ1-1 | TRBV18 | CASSPGPGTEAFF
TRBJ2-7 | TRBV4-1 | CASSLSGTAPYEQYF
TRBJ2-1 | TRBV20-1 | CSASTPAGLYNEQFF
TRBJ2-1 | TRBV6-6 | CASSYSITPGTGGNEQFF
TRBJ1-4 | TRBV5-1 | CASSSRGANEKLFF
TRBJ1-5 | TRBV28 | CASSLQWQPQHF
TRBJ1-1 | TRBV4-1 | CASSQDGPGPYNTEAFF
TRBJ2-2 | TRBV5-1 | CASSQRQGSDTGELFF
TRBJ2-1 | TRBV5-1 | CASSNPLAGEFEQFF
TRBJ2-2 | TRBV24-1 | CATSPTSGIGLRRGYTGELFF